These 23 T cell receptor beta chains came from one sample sequenced in a study of cytomegalovirus exposure and HLA in healthy donors. Only in-frame clones appear in the TCRdb table, and some are missing; sequencing was by immunoSEQ multiplex PCR. The sample holds about 240,000 clones, more than 75% seen once. Material for sequencing was PBMCs. Receptor source: a man aged 18 to 29 in good health and CMV-seronegative.

The rearrangement links TRBV12-2 to TRBJ2-2; the table's D gene call, TRBD2, was not cross checked with the DNA. TRBV12-2 is a pseudogene. The CDR3 covers 16 residues. For the CDR3, the DNA is TGTGCAAGTCGAGGAAAGCGGGGGCCGAACACCGGGGAGCTGTTTTTT. Its protein is CASRGKRGPNTGELFF.

V is TRBV4-1 and J is TRBJ2-2, with TRBD2 matching over 7 bases. Germline trimming cut 2 bases from V and 4 bases from J; bases unmatched to any gene: 4. Germline V gene sequence: CDR1 MGHRA, CDR2 YSYEKL. The CDR3 sequence is 15 residues long. In DNA, the CDR3 is TGCGCCAGCAGCCAATTTAGCGGGCCCACCGGGGAGCTGTTTTTT. This gives the protein CASSQFSGPTGELFF.

The chain uses TRBV5-6 and TRBJ2-7, with 8 bases identical to TRBD1. V lost 4 bases and J lost 4; bases outside the gene matches: 13. This CDR3 spans 16 amino acids. Germline CDR1 is SGHDT and CDR2 is YYEEEE. CDR3 loop: CASSPRARGPVYEQYF. As DNA, the CDR3 is TGTGCCAGCAGCCCCAGGGCCAGGGGGCCAGTTTACGAGCAGTACTTC.

This sequence joins TRBV10-1 and TRBJ2-5; D is undetermined. Germline CDR1 WNHNN, CDR2 SYGVQD (reference sequence). V was shortened by 2 bases and J by 5 bases, with 9 bases between the two germline ends. This CDR3 has 13 residues. In nucleotides, the CDR3 is TGCGCCAGCAGTGAGATAGATTCGGAGACCCAGTACTTC. Its protein product is CASSEIDSETQYF.

This chain connects TRBV14 to TRBJ2-3; weak D call: TRBD2 (6 bases). This CDR3 contains 14 residues. Germline CDR1 SGHDN, CDR2 FVKESK. Trimming stripped 0 bases from V and 4 bases from J, with 8 bases between. The CDR3 here is CASSQEWGADTQYF. The DNA for the CDR3 is TGTGCCAGCAGCCAAGAGTGGGGGGCAGATACGCAGTATTTT.

V usage is TRBV7-9 and J usage is TRBJ2-7; weak D call: TRBD1 (5 bases). Looked up from germline, CDR1 is SEHNR and CDR2 is FQNEAQ (reference sequence). The CDR3 length is 14 residues. V lost 0 bases and J 3 bases, leaving 9 bases between the germline ends. CDR3 bases: TGTGCCAGCAGCTTAGCTGACAGAATCTACGAGCAGTACTTC. It translates to CASSLADRIYEQYF.

This chain uses TRBV7-2 with TRBJ1-5; D might be TRBD1 (5 bases). CDR1 is SGHTA, CDR2 FQGNSA, per germline. Trimming cost V 5 bases and J 0 bases, with 14 bases left between them. The CDR3 consists of 16 residues. This CDR3 reads CASSPFGGHSNQPQHF. As DNA, the CDR3 is TGTGCCAGCAGCCCTTTCGGTGGACATAGCAATCAGCCCCAGCATTTT.

This sequence joins TRBV30 and TRBJ2-7, with TRBD2 matching over 8 bases. This CDR3 has 13 residues. J gave up 7 bases and V 4 bases, and 9 bases lay outside the gene matches. Germline V lookup: CDR1 GTSNPN, CDR2 SVGIG (reference sequence). The DNA for the CDR3 is TGTGCCTGGACTGGGGGCGGGGGGCTTGAGCAGTACTTC. Amino acid sequence: CAWTGGGGLEQYF.

The chain recombines TRBV29-1 with TRBJ2-1, with D hard to call. V was shortened by 5 bases and J by 0 bases, with 8 bases between the two germline ends. Germline V gene lookup returns CDR1 SQVTM and CDR2 ANQGSEA. The CDR3 length is 13 residues. The CDR3 nucleotides are TGCAGCGTTTGCCCGAGCTCCTACAATGAGCAGTTCTTC. Its translation is CSVCPSSYNEQFF.

The chain carries TRBV10-1 and TRBJ2-5; TRBD1 matches 9 bases. This CDR3 region has 15 residues. Trimming at V came to 3 bases and at J to 5 bases, leaving 7 bases not matched to a gene. Germline assignment: CDR1 WNHNN and CDR2 SYGVQD (reference sequence). The CDR3 region has the DNA TGCGCCAGCAGTGAACGGACAGGGGTAGCGGAGACCCAGTACTTC. This encodes CASSERTGVAETQYF.

The V and J genes are TRBV29-1 and TRBJ1-1; 8 nucleotides match TRBD1. Germline CDR1 reads SQVTM; CDR2 reads ANQGSEA. The CDR3 consists of 13 residues. The V segment lost 3 bases and the J segment 5 bases; nucleotides outside the gene matches: 5. The CDR3 bases are TGCAGCGTTGATATAGGACAGGGAACTGAAGCTTTCTTT. Translated: CSVDIGQGTEAFF.

The chain couples TRBV7-9 to TRBJ1-4; 8 bases fit TRBD1. V dropped 2 bases and J dropped 8; count of bases not matched to a gene: 7. The CDR3 is 15 amino acids. Germline V lookup: CDR1 SEHNR, CDR2 FQNEAQ (reference sequence). The DNA for the CDR3 is TGTGCCAGCAGCTTACCGGACAGGGAAGGCGAAAAACTGTTTTTT. Its protein is CASSLPDREGEKLFF.

As for this clone: This specimen includes other DNA sequences encoding the same CDR3. The rearrangement uses TRBV5-1 and TRBJ2-1, with 9 bases lining up with TRBD2. V dropped 4 bases and J dropped 1; count of bases not matched to a gene: 3. Germline lookup yields CDR1 SGHRS and CDR2 YFSETQ. CDR3 size: 15 residues. This CDR3 is CASSVSGSSYNEQFF. CDR3 nucleotide sequence: TGCGCCAGCAGCGTTAGCGGGAGTTCCTACAATGAGCAGTTCTTC.

The gene calls are TRBV10-3 and TRBJ2-3, with a tentative D call TRBD2 (5 bases). The CDR3 has 13 residues. V was trimmed by 5 bases and J by 5 bases, leaving 11 bases between them. Germline assignment: CDR1 ENHRY and CDR2 SYGVKD. CDR3 DNA sequence: TGTGCCATCAGTAGGGAGAGCGGAGATACGCAGTATTTT. Translated: CAISRESGDTQYF.

The CDR3 region is CASSFDRYEQYF. CDR3 in DNA: TGTGCCAGCAGCTTCGACAGGTACGAGCAGTACTTC. The genes are TRBV7-2 and TRBJ2-7; a possible D gene is TRBD1 (6 bases). Trimming cost V 3 bases and J 4 bases, with 7 bases left between them. The CDR3 consists of 12 residues. Germline V gives CDR1 SGHTA, CDR2 FQGNSA.

This chain links TRBV9 with TRBJ2-7, with 9 positions matching TRBD1. CDR3 length: 15 residues. The trim removed 0 bases at V and 4 bases at J, leaving 5 bases unmatched. CDR1 SGDLS and CDR2 YYNGEE come from the germline V gene. The CDR3 is CASSVGTGGLYEQYF. The DNA of the CDR3 is TGTGCCAGCAGCGTAGGAACAGGGGGCCTTTACGAGCAGTACTTC. Together with reference TRBV9 and TRBJ2-7, the CDR3 gives the full variable domain: DSGVTQTPKHLITATGQRVTLRCSPRSGDLSVYWYQQSLDQGLQFLIQYYNGEERAKGNILERFSAQQFPDLHSELNLSSLELGDSALYFCASSVGTGGLYEQYFGPGTRLTVT.

V gene TRBV5-1 combines with J gene TRBJ1-1, with a weak D call TRBD1 (5 bases). There are 14 residues in the CDR3. V lost 0 bases to trimming and J lost 7 bases, with 13 bases between them. In germline, CDR1 is SGHRS, CDR2 YFSETQ. This CDR3 is CASSLDVYGGEAFF. The CDR3 coding sequence is TGCGCCAGCAGCTTGGATGTATACGGGGGTGAAGCTTTCTTT.

The chain carries TRBV11-2 and TRBJ2-1; 10 bases line up with TRBD2. Germline V gene lookup returns CDR1 SGHAT and CDR2 FQNNGV. The CDR3 totals 14 residues. Trimming took 8 bases from V and 4 from J; bases not matched to a gene: 5. CDR3 amino acids: CASASTSGYNEQFF. The CDR3 DNA sequence: TGTGCCAGCGCGTCGACTAGCGGGTACAATGAGCAGTTCTTC.

The rearrangement joins TRBV7-9 to TRBJ1-2, with 7 bases fitting TRBD1. This CDR3 contains 13 residues. J lost 6 bases, V lost 1 base, and 2 bases had no gene match. The germline V gene has CDR1 SEHNR and CDR2 FQNEAQ (reference sequence). CDR3 DNA: TGTGCCAGCAGCTTAGAGGGGGCTCATGGCTACACCTTC. It codes for CASSLEGAHGYTF.

This clone was counted once. The J gene is TRBJ2-2, the V gene TRBV19; TRBD1 matches 10 bases. The germline CDR1 and CDR2 sequences are LNHDA and SQIVND (reference sequence). The CDR3 is 14 amino acids. V lost 6 bases, J lost 8 bases, and 6 bases stayed unmatched. CDR3 sequence (DNA): TGTGCCAGTAGGACAGGGGGCGCGCCAGGGGAGCTGTTTTTT. It translates to CASRTGGAPGELFF.

This sequence joins TRBV5-1 and TRBJ1-5; the D is unclear. Trimming took off 4 bases at V and 4 bases at J, with 12 bases between the two ends. Germline V lookup: CDR1 SGHRS, CDR2 YFSETQ. The CDR3 runs to 14 residues. The DNA for the CDR3 is TGCGCCAGCAGCCCCCATATCGGTAATCAGCCCCAGCATTTT. This codes for CASSPHIGNQPQHF.

This chain joins TRBV28 and TRBJ1-2; D gene uncertain. Trimming pared 2 bases from V and 2 bases from J, leaving 6 bases between. The CDR3 covers 13 residues. The germline gives CDR1 MDHEN, CDR2 SYDVKM. Here the CDR3 DNA reads TGTGCCAGCAGTTTAGCGGTAAACTATGGCTACACCTTC. This gives the protein CASSLAVNYGYTF.

This sequence joins TRBV19 and TRBJ1-5; no firm D call. The CDR3 has 14 residues. Germline V lookup: CDR1 LNHDA, CDR2 SQIVND (reference sequence). Trimming cost V 7 bases and J 0 bases, with 10 bases left between them. The CDR3 reads CASTSDSSNQPQHF. The CDR3 nucleotides are TGTGCCAGTACCTCGGACTCTAGCAATCAGCCCCAGCATTTT.